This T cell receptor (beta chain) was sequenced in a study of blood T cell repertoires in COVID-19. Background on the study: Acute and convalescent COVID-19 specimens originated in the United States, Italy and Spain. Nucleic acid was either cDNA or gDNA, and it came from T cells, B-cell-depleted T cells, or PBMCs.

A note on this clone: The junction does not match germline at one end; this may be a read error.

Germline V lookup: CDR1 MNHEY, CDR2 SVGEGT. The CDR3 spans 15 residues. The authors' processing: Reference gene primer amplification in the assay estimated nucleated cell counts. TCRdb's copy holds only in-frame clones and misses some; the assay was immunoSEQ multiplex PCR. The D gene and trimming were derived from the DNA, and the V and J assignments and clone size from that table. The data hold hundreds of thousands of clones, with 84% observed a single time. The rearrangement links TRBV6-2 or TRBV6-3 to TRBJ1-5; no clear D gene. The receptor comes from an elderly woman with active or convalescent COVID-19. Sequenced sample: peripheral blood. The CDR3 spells CASNYSLGLNQPQHF. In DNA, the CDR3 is TGTGCCAGCAATTACAGTCTTGGACTCAATCAGCCCCAGCATTTT.